This paragraph covers one TCR beta chain sequence. Antigen unknown. Multiplex touch-down PCR with TRB-A/B primers amplified rearranged V-D-J TRB sequences. From the multiplex PCR reads, TCRdb called clonotypes with MiXCR, one entry per CDR3 protein. Counted here are approximately 2,000 distinct CDR3 sequences, 20% to 30% occurring once; the ten biggest clones make up roughly a sixth. Germline CDR1 MGHDK, CDR2 SYGVNS. The junction had 9 bases not matched to a gene; V was cut back by 5 bases and J by 7 bases. The CDR3 sequence is 16 residues long. This sample was taken from a study of T cell repertoires in aging, cancer and after chemotherapy. The wider study: Glioblastoma patients receiving temozolomide-based therapy gave paired samples before and after chemotherapy. The whole study produced a dataset of millions of TCR reads.

Overall study results and limits: In cancer patients, declining TCR diversity with age involved lost richness and lost evenness.

Amplification of TCR beta used genomic DNA extracted from peripheral blood. Material: blood. The receptor's source is a human donor with a solid tumor. J is TRBJ1-4 and V is TRBV25-1, with 11 bases identical to TRBD1. CDR3 amino acids: CASSLDRGRVGEKLFF. The DNA for the CDR3 is TGTGCCAGCAGTTTGGACAGGGGGCGAGTGGGTGAAAAACTGTTTTTT.